The clone carrying this T cell receptor (beta chain) appeared many times. The data derive from a study of T cells in Graves' hyperthyroidism and ophthalmopathy. V was cut by 4 bases and J by 0 bases, with 6 bases left in between. The CDR3 is 13 amino acids. Germline-derived CDR1 and CDR2 are MNHEY and SMNVEV (reference sequence). TCR beta CDR3 sequences were amplified from RNA transcripts. Using the HTBI primer set, a first-round RT-PCR was run on the TCR CDR3. MiXCR, run by TCRdb on the multiplex PCR reads, gives a single entry per CDR3 protein. The repertoire has hundreds of thousands of distinct CDR3 sequences, 20% to 25% of them found once; the top ten carry around 62%. Enrolled ophthalmopathy patients presented with a Clinical Activity Score of at least 3, a NOSPECS grade of at least 4, and disease duration under 3 months. The authors took PBMCs from 10 ml fresh peripheral blood.

Material for sequencing was blood. The sequence derives from a man between 25 and 39 years old with Graves' ophthalmopathy. V is TRBV27 and J is TRBJ1-1; D unresolved. CDR3 protein: CASSWAMNTEAFF. For the CDR3, the DNA is TGTGCCAGCAGTTGGGCCATGAACACTGAAGCTTTCTTT.